This TCR beta chain emerged from a study of spatial heterogeneity in lung cancer. Study context: More beta-chain than alpha-chain sequences were consistently detected.

In this sample, this clonotype turned up many times. Every individual TCR cDNA molecule carried its own unique molecular identifier, which allowed correction of PCR and sequencing errors. Each CDR3 protein is one row after TCRdb ran MiXCR on the 5' RACE reads. The repertoire has about 32,000 distinct CDR3 sequences, 8.5% to 12% of them found once; the top ten carry approximately 30%. Time point described: blood at routine non-recurrence follow-up after resection. In each case, whole RNA from tumor, nontumor lung or frozen PBMC was sequenced unsorted. V lost 4 bases and J 6 bases, leaving 14 bases between the germline ends. This CDR3 has 13 residues. CDR1 and CDR2 (germline): SGHNT, YYREEE (reference sequence).

The receptor's source is a female donor with early-stage non-small cell lung cancer. The sequencing here drew on PBMCs, taken at follow-up. This rearrangement joins TRBV5-4 to TRBJ2-7, with a weak D call TRBD2 (5 bases). Here the CDR3 reads CASSGSMVGEQYF. The CDR3 DNA reads TGTGCCAGCAGCGGGAGTATGGTCGGCGAGCAGTACTTC.